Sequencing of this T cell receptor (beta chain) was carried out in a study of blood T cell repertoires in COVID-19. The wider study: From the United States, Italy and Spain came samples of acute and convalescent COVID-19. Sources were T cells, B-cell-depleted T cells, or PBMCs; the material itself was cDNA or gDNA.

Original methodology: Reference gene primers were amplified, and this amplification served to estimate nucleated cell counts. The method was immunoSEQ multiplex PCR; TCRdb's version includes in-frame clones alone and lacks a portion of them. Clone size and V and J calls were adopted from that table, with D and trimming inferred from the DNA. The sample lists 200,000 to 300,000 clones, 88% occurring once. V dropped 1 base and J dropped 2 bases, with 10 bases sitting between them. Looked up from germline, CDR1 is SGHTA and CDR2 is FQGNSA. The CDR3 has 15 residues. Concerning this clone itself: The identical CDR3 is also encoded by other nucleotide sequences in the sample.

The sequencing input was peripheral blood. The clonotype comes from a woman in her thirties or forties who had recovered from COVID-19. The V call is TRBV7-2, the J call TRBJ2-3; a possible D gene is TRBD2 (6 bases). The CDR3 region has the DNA TGTGCCAGCAGCTTAGGGGCTAGCGTCACAGATACGCAGTATTTT. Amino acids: CASSLGASVTDTQYF.